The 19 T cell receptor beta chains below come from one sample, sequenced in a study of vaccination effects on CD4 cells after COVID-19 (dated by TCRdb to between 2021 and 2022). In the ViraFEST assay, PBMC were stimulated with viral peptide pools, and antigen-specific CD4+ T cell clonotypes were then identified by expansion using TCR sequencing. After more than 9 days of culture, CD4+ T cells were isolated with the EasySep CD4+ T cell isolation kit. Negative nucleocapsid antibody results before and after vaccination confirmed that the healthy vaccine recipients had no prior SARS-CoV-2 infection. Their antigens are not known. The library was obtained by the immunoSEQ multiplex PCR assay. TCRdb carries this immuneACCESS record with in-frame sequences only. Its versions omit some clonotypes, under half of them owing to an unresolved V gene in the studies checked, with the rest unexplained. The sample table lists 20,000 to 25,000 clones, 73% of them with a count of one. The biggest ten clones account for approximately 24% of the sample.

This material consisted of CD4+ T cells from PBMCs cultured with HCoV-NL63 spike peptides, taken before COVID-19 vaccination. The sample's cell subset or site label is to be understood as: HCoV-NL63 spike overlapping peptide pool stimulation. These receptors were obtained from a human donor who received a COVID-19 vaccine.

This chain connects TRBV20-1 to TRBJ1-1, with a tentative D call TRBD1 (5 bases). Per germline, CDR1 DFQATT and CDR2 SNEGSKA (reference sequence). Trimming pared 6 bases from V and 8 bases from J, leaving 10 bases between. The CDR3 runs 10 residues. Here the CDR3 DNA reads TGCAGTGCGCGGACACACGAAGCTTTCTTT. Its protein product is CSARTHEAFF.

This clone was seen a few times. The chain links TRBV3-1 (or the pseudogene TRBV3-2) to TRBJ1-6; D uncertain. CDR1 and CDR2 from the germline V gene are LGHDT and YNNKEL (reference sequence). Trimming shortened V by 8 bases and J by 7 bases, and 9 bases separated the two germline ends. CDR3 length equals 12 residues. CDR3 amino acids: CASRNANSPLHF. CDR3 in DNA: TGTGCCAGCCGTAATGCGAATTCACCCCTCCACTTT.

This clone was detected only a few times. The CDR3 region has the DNA TGCAGTGCTAGTGAATTACGGCTGAACACTGAAGCTTTCTTT. Translated: CSASELRLNTEAFF. This chain uses TRBV20-1 with TRBJ1-1, with D unresolved. This CDR3 is built from 14 residues. V was shortened by 3 bases and J by 0 bases, with 11 bases between the two germline ends. Germline V CDR1 and CDR2: DFQATT, SNEGSKA (reference sequence).

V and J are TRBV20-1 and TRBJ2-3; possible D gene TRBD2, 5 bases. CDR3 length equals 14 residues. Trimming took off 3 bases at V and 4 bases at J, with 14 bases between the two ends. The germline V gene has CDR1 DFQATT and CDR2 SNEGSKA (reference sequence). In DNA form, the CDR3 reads TGCAGTGCTAGTGGGCTAGCTGGCTCAGATACGCAGTATTTT. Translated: CSASGLAGSDTQYF.

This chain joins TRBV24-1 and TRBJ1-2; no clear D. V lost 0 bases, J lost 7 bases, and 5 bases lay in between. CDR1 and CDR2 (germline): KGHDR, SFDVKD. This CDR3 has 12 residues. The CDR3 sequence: CATSDLAVGYTF. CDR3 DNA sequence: TGTGCCACCAGTGATTTGGCCGTTGGCTACACCTTC.

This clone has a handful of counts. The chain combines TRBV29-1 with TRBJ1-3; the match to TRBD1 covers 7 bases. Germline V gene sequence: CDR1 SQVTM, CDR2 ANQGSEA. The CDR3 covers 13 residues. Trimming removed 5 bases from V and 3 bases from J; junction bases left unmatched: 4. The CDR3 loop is CSVQGERGNTIYF. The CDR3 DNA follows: TGCAGCGTTCAGGGGGAACGTGGAAACACCATATATTTT.

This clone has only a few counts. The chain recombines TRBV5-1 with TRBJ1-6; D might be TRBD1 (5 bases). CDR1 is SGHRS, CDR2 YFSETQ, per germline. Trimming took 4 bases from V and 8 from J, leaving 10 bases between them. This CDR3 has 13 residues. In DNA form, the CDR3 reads TGCGCCAGCAGCGACTGGGGCGATTCACCCCTCCACTTT. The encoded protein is CASSDWGDSPLHF.

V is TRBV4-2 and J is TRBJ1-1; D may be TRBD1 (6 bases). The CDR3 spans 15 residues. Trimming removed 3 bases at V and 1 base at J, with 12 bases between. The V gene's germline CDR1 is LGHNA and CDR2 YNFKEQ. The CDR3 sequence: CASSHPDRQNTEAFF. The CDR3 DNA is TGTGCCAGCAGCCACCCCGACAGGCAGAACACTGAAGCTTTCTTT.

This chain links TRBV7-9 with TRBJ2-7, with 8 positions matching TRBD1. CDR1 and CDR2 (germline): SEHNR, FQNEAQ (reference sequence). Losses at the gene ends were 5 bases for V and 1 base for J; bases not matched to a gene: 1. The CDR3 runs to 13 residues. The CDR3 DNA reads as TGTGCCAGCAGCCGGGACAGGTCCTACGAGCAGTACTTC. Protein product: CASSRDRSYEQYF.

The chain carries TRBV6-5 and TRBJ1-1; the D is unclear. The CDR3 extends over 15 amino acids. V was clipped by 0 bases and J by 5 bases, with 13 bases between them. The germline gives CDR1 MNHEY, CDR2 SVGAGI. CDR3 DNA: TGTGCCAGCAGTTACTCATCCGGGGTCGGGACTGAAGCTTTCTTT. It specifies CASSYSSGVGTEAFF.

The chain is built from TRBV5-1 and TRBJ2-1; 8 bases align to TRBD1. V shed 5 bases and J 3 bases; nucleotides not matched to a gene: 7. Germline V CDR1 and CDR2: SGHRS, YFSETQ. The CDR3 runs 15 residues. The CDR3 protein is CASRPGTGIYNEQFF. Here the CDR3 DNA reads TGCGCCAGCAGACCCGGGACAGGAATCTACAATGAGCAGTTCTTC.

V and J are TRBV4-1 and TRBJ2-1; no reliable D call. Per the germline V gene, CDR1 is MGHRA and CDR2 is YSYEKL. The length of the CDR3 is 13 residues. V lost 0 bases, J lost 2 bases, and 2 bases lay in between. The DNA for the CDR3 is TGCGCCAGCAGCCAAGATCCCTACAATGAGCAGTTCTTC. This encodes CASSQDPYNEQFF.

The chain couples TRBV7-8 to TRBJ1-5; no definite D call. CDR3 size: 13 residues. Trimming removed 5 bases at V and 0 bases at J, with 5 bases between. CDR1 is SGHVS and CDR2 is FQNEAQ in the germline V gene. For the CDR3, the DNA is TGTGCCAGCAGCCTCCATAGCAATCAGCCCCAGCATTTT. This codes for CASSLHSNQPQHF.

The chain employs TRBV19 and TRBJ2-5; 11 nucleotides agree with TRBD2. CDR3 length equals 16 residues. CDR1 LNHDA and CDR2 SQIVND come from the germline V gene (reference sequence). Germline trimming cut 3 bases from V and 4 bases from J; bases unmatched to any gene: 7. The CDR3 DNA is TGTGCCAGTAGTATCCTAGCGGGGGGCCGTGGAGAGACCCAGTACTTC. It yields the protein CASSILAGGRGETQYF.

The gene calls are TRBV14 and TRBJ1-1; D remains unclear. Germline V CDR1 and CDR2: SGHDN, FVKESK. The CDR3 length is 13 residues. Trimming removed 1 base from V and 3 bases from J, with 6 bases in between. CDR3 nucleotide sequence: TGTGCCAGCAGCCAAGTCCGGTACACTGAAGCTTTCTTT. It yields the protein CASSQVRYTEAFF.

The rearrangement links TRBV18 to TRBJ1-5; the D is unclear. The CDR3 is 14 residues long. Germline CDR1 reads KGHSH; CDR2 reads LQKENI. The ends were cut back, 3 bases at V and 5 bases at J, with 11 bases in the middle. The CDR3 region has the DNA TGTGCCAGCTCACCGGCCAGCGGGGATCAGCCCCAGCATTTT. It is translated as CASSPASGDQPQHF.

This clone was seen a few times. The CDR3 DNA reads as TGTGCCAGCAGCTTAGCCCTAGGACAGGGCAATCAGCCCCAGCATTTT. Translating gives CASSLALGQGNQPQHF. V usage is TRBV7-9 and J usage is TRBJ1-5; TRBD1 matches 7 bases. Trimming cost V 0 bases and J 2 bases; bases outside gene matches: 4. This CDR3 is built from 16 residues. CDR1 and CDR2 (germline): SEHNR, FQNEAQ (reference sequence). The full variable domain, completed using reference TRBV7-9 and TRBJ1-5, is DTGVSQNPRHKITKRGQNVTFRCDPISEHNRLYWYRQTLGQGPEFLTYFQNEAQLEKSRLLSDRFSAERPKGSFSTLEIQRTEQGDSAMYLCASSLALGQGNQPQHFGDGTRLSIL.

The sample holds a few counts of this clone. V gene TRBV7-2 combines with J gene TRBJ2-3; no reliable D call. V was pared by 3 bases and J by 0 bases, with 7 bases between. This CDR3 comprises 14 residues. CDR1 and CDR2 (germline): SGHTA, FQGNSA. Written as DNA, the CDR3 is TGTGCCAGCAGCTTTGGCTCTAGCACAGATACGCAGTATTTT. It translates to CASSFGSSTDTQYF.

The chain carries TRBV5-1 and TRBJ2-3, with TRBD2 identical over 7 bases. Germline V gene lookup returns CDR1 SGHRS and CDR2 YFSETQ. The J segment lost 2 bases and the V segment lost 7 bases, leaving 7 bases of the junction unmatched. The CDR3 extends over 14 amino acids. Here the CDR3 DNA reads TGCGCCAGCGCCGGACTAGGAGACACAGATACGCAGTATTTT. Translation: CASAGLGDTDTQYF.